This TCR beta chain originates from a study of a mutant IDH1 vaccine in newly diagnosed glioma. Study at large: Following radiotherapy alone, or alongside temozolomide cycles, vaccination was started after an interval of 4-6 weeks.

As for this clone: Its antigen remains unidentified.

This CDR3 is built from 15 residues. Germline CDR1 and CDR2: SGDLS and YYNGEE. V was cut by 0 bases and J by 6 bases, with 12 bases left in between. Time point noted: week 35, safety follow-up. Each vaccine dose was 300 ug of mutant IDH1 20-mer peptide, with topical imiquimod. Study-wide results and caveats: There seemed to be no relation between pseudoprogression and changes in top peripheral T cell clonotypes.

Clones were read by immunoSEQ multiplex PCR, and TCRdb kept only the in-frame ones, dropping some. The top ten clones hold 4.1% of a sample with tens of thousands of clones, approximately 80% of them seen once. The clonotype comes from a young woman with glioma. The V and J genes are TRBV9 and TRBJ2-2, with no clear D. The sequences come from PBMCs, collected from a glioma patient whose treatment included an IDH1 peptide vaccine. CDR3 residues: CASSVDPTKSGELFF. The DNA of the CDR3 is TGTGCCAGCAGCGTAGACCCGACCAAGTCCGGGGAGCTGTTTTTT.